A selection of T cell receptor beta chains follows, all from one sample in a study of blood T cell repertoires in COVID-19. Using immunoSEQ multiplex PCR, the repertoire was profiled, and TCRdb retains in-frame clones only, with some absent. This repertoire shows 85,000 to 100,000 clones, around nine tenths found once; its top ten account for 1.7%. Sequencing was performed on peripheral blood. The receptors stem from a man aged 55 to 70 with acute or convalescent COVID-19. Each CDR3 is given with its conserved first and last residue. Rows give clone size only sometimes, using once, few, many, or a class for an expanded clone.

CDR3 protein: CAWTRAGGYTF
J gene: TRBJ1-2
V gene: TRBV30
clone size: NA

CDR3 protein: CASSLTGGYQPQHF
J gene: TRBJ1-5
V gene: TRBV6-5
clone size: NA

CDR3 protein: CASSMTGRTEAFF
J gene: TRBJ1-1
V gene: TRBV12-3/TRBV12-4
clone size: NA

CDR3 protein: CASSYDSRGGYTF
J gene: TRBJ1-2
V gene: TRBV6-5
clone size: NA

CDR3 protein: CASSHGLAGKYNEQFF
J gene: TRBJ2-1
V gene: TRBV5-4
clone size: NA

CDR3 protein: CASSLDPGPSGYTF
J gene: TRBJ1-2
V gene: TRBV5-1
clone size: NA

CDR3 protein: CAIRGGLESNQPQHF
J gene: TRBJ1-5
V gene: TRBV10-3
clone size: NA

CDR3 protein: CAIRNDGYTF
J gene: TRBJ1-2
V gene: TRBV6-5
clone size: NA

CDR3 protein: CASSLGLAGTETQYF
J gene: TRBJ2-5
V gene: TRBV5-1
clone size: NA

CDR3 protein: CASSLPGEARGLGGQFF
J gene: TRBJ2-1
V gene: TRBV7-9
clone size: NA

CDR3 protein: CASSFGGATGELFF
J gene: TRBJ2-2
V gene: TRBV3-1/TRBV3-2
clone size: NA

CDR3 protein: CAWSLRGTNEKLFF
J gene: TRBJ1-4
V gene: TRBV30
clone size: NA

CDR3 protein: CASTTGSTDTQYF
J gene: TRBJ2-3
V gene: TRBV6-5
clone size: NA

CDR3 protein: CASSLDYSYEQYF
J gene: TRBJ2-7
V gene: TRBV5-6
clone size: NA

CDR3 protein: CASSGEGGYTF
J gene: TRBJ1-2
V gene: TRBV9
clone size: NA

CDR3 protein: CASSLAVTTRTDTQYF
J gene: TRBJ2-3
V gene: TRBV11-2
clone size: NA

CDR3 protein: CASSWGGRPSTDTQYF
J gene: TRBJ2-3
V gene: TRBV5-5
clone size: NA

CDR3 protein: CASSPGQGNYGYTF
J gene: TRBJ1-2
V gene: TRBV19
clone size: few

CDR3 protein: CASSPDRGGQPQHF
J gene: TRBJ1-5
V gene: TRBV5-1
clone size: few

CDR3 protein: CASSSPGPQHF
J gene: TRBJ1-5
V gene: TRBV19
clone size: NA

CDR3 protein: CASPRDRGWSNEQFF
J gene: TRBJ2-1
V gene: TRBV6-5
clone size: NA

CDR3 protein: CASRQYSSHDTEAFF
J gene: TRBJ1-1
V gene: TRBV11-1
clone size: NA

CDR3 protein: CATSPVRGTGELFF
J gene: TRBJ2-2
V gene: TRBV15
clone size: NA

CDR3 protein: CASSTDRTNEKLFF
J gene: TRBJ1-4
V gene: TRBV11-2
clone size: NA

CDR3 protein: CASSLSQGSGYTF
J gene: TRBJ1-2
V gene: TRBV12-3/TRBV12-4
clone size: NA

CDR3 protein: CASSGRIPISYNNSPLHF
J gene: TRBJ1-6
V gene: TRBV3-1/TRBV3-2
clone size: NA

CDR3 protein: CASSPNPGTGVTEAFF
J gene: TRBJ1-1
V gene: TRBV5-4
clone size: NA

CDR3 protein: CARSRQGADRPQHF
J gene: TRBJ1-5
V gene: TRBV5-3
clone size: NA

CDR3 protein: CASSYGRAGEKLFF
J gene: TRBJ1-4
V gene: TRBV6-5
clone size: NA

CDR3 protein: CASSLQGGTGGAYEKLFF
J gene: TRBJ1-4
V gene: TRBV6-6
clone size: once

CDR3 protein: CAISDGTAEETQYF
J gene: TRBJ2-5
V gene: TRBV10-3
clone size: NA

CDR3 protein: CASSQGLEGPQHF
J gene: TRBJ1-5
V gene: TRBV14
clone size: NA

CDR3 protein: CASSSRGSSYNEQFF
J gene: TRBJ2-1
V gene: TRBV7-9
clone size: NA

CDR3 protein: CASSSGADYGYTF
J gene: TRBJ1-2
V gene: TRBV28
clone size: NA

CDR3 protein: CASSQGQGTEAFF
J gene: TRBJ1-1
V gene: TRBV7-2
clone size: NA

CDR3 protein: CASSVPFNEQFF
J gene: TRBJ2-1
V gene: TRBV7-2
clone size: NA

CDR3 protein: CASSYGTGGGMKGYTF
J gene: TRBJ1-2
V gene: TRBV6-6
clone size: NA

CDR3 protein: CASSDRSKGYTF
J gene: TRBJ1-2
V gene: TRBV25-1
clone size: NA

CDR3 protein: CASSLSRQGGKNTEAFF
J gene: TRBJ1-1
V gene: TRBV18
clone size: NA

CDR3 protein: CASSSVARQGVAQHF
J gene: TRBJ1-5
V gene: TRBV6-6
clone size: NA

CDR3 protein: CASNARPLELLEKLFF
J gene: TRBJ1-4
V gene: TRBV5-1
clone size: NA

CDR3 protein: CASTPYQGGTEAFF
J gene: TRBJ1-1
V gene: TRBV19
clone size: NA

CDR3 protein: CATAPRENTEAFF
J gene: TRBJ1-1
V gene: TRBV10-3
clone size: few

CDR3 protein: CASTSGLTLSTDTQYF
J gene: TRBJ2-3
V gene: TRBV2
clone size: NA

CDR3 protein: CASSYRGTAEAFF
J gene: TRBJ1-1
V gene: TRBV6-6
clone size: NA

CDR3 protein: CASSIGRQGSEAFF
J gene: TRBJ1-1
V gene: TRBV19
clone size: NA

CDR3 protein: CASSWWTGVSNQPQHF
J gene: TRBJ1-5
V gene: TRBV5-6
clone size: NA

CDR3 protein: CASSVEARDSTGELFF
J gene: TRBJ2-2
V gene: TRBV9
clone size: NA

CDR3 protein: CASSLLGQGAVGNYGYTF
J gene: TRBJ1-2
V gene: TRBV7-9
clone size: NA

CDR3 protein: CASSGQGNSPLHF
J gene: TRBJ1-6
V gene: TRBV2
clone size: NA

CDR3 protein: CASRSMGSGNTEAFF
J gene: TRBJ1-1
V gene: TRBV19
clone size: NA